This T cell receptor (beta chain) was recovered during a study of blood T cell repertoires in COVID-19. Study summary: There were acute and convalescent COVID-19 samples, and they came from the United States, Italy and Spain.

Sequenced by immunoSEQ multiplex PCR; TCRdb stores in-frame clones only, minus some. Of about 300,000 clones detected, 75% to 95% appear once; the ten largest clones hold about 1.1%. Germline loops: CDR1 MNHEY, CDR2 SVGEGT. Trimming shortened V by 2 bases and J by 0 bases, and 5 bases separated the two germline ends. The CDR3 has 13 residues. The clonotype comes from a woman between 25 and 40 years old who had recovered from COVID-19. The chain has TRBV6-2 or TRBV6-3 and TRBJ2-7; D remains ambiguous. The sequenced sample consisted of PBMCs or T cells enriched from blood (not recorded which). The CDR3 here is CASSYKYSYEQYF. CDR3 coding DNA: TGTGCCAGCAGTTACAAATACTCCTACGAGCAGTACTTC.